Below, one T cell receptor (beta chain) is given with its context. This entry belongs to a study of shared clonotypes between healthy human individuals. TCRdb keeps only in-frame clones here, not all; method: immunoSEQ multiplex PCR. The sample records about 2.2 million clones, roughly 93% being singletons. The CDR3 loop spans 18 amino acids. In germline, CDR1 is SGHRS, CDR2 YFSETQ. The ends lost 3 bases at V and 0 bases at J; junction bases unmatched: 14. CD8 cells classed as naive were CD45RO-negative and positively selected for CCR7, excluding terminally differentiated effector memory CD45RA+ cells. None of the donors, who were healthy HIV-negative adults, had recently had acute infections or vaccinations.

The sequence came from a man in his late teens or twenties in good health. Some clones in this sample may be carry-over from other donors' samples. This sequence joins TRBV5-1 and TRBJ2-7, with 8 bases aligning to TRBD2. Input material: naive CD8+ T cells from PBMCs. The CDR3 region has the DNA TGCGCCAGCAGCTGGACCTCCGGCGGGAGGACAAGCTCCTACGAGCAGTACTTC. This codes for CASSWTSGGRTSSYEQYF.